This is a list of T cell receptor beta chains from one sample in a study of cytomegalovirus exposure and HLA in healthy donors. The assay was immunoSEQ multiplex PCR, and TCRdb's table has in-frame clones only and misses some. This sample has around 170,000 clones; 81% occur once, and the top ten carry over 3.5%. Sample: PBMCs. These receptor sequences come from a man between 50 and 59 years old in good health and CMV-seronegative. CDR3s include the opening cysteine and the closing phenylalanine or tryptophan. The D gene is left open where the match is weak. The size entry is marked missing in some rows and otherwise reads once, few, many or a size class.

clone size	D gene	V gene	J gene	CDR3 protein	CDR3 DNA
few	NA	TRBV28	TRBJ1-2	CASSSRDYGYTF	TGTGCCAGCAGCTCGCGGGACTATGGCTACACCTTC
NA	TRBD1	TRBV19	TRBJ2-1	CASSPFRRTGDYNEQFF	TGTGCCAGTAGTCCCTTCAGGAGGACAGGGGACTACAATGAGCAGTTCTTC
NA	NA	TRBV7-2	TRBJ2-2	CASSRTVGGELFF	TGTGCCAGCAGCCGGACAGTTGGCGGGGAGCTGTTTTTT
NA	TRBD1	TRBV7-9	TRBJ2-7	CASSSGQGTYEQYF	TGTGCCAGCAGCTCGGGACAGGGCACCTACGAGCAGTACTTC
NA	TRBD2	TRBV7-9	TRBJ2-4	CASSSGTSGGAKVKNIQYF	TGTGCCAGCAGCTCGGGGACTAGCGGGGGGGCTAAGGTCAAAAACATTCAGTACTTC
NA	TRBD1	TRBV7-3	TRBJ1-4	CASSPGGKPNEKLFF	TGTGCCAGCAGCCCAGGGGGAAAACCTAATGAAAAACTGTTTTTT
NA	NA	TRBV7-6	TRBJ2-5	CASSFLWETQYF	TGTGCCAGCAGCTTCCTATGGGAGACCCAGTACTTC
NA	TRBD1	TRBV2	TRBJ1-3	CASSGPGQSSGNTIYF	TGTGCCAGCAGTGGGCCGGGACAGAGCTCTGGAAACACCATATATTTT
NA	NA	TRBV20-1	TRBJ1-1	CSARLVTEAFF	TGCAGTGCTAGATTAGTCACTGAAGCTTTCTTT
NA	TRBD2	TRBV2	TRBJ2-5	CASSEAPAGGLQETQYF	TGTGCCAGCAGTGAAGCACCAGCGGGGGGGCTACAAGAGACCCAGTACTTC
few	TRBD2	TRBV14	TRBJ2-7	CASSFLAGSEQYF	TGTGCCAGCAGCTTCTTAGCGGGCTCCGAGCAGTACTTC
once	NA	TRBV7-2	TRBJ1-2	CLQVPPYNYGYTF	TGCCTACAGGTCCCACCATACAACTATGGCTACACCTTC
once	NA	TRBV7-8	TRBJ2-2	CASSLTTARTGELFF	TGTGCCAGCAGCTTGACGACAGCAAGGACCGGGGAGCTGTTTTTT
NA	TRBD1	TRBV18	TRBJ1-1	CASANRGQVDTEAFF	TGTGCCAGCGCCAACAGGGGGCAGGTAGACACTGAAGCTTTCTTT
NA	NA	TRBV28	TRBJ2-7	CASSAGSYLPYEQYF	TGTGCCAGCAGTGCCGGTTCCTATCTCCCCTACGAGCAGTACTTC
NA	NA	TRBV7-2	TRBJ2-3	CASSLLGGSTDTQYF	TGTGCCAGCAGCTTATTGGGGGGAAGCACAGATACGCAGTATTTT
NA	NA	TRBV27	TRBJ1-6	CASNRDLYSHSPLHF	TGTGCCAGCAACCGGGACTTATATTCCCATTCACCCCTCCACTTT
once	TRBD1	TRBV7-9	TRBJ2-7	CASSPRDSADEQYF	TGTGCCAGCAGCCCCCGGGACAGCGCCGACGAGCAGTACTTC
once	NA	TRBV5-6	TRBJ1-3	CASSFGPLSGNTIYF	TGTGCCAGCAGCTTTGGCCCCCTCTCTGGAAACACCATATATTTT
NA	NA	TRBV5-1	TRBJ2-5	CASSFGHQYQETQYF	TGCGCCAGCAGCTTTGGACACCAGTACCAAGAGACCCAGTACTTC
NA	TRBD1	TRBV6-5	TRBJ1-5	CASSSGQGRDQPQHF	TGTGCCAGCAGTTCCGGACAGGGTAGGGATCAGCCCCAGCATTTT
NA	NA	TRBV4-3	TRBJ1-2	CASSQLLGEANYGYTF	TGCGCCAGCAGCCAACTCTTGGGCGAAGCTAACTATGGCTACACCTTC
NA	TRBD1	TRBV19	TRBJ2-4	CASSIERTGTQNIQYF	TGTGCCAGTAGTATAGAGAGGACAGGGACCCAAAACATTCAGTACTTC
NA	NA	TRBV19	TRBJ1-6	CASSIWTDESPLHF	TGTGCCAGTAGTATTTGGACAGACGAGTCACCCCTCCACTTT
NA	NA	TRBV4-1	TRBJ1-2	CASSQVTVNYGYTF	TGCGCCAGCAGCCAGGTGACAGTGAACTATGGCTACACCTTC
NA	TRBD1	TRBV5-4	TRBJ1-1	CASSFRTGGGTEAFF	TGTGCCAGCAGCTTCCGAACAGGGGGAGGAACTGAAGCTTTCTTT
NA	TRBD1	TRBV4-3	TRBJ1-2	CASSQTGEGSFLGQGTNYGYTF	TGCGCCAGCAGCCAGACAGGGGAGGGGTCTTTCTTGGGGCAAGGCACAAACTATGGCTACACCTTC
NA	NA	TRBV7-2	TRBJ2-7	CASRSRVQRIYEQYF	TGTGCCAGCAGGAGCAGGGTCCAAAGGATCTACGAGCAGTACTTC
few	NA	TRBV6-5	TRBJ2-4	CASRSDRLAKNIQYF	TGTGCCAGCAGGTCCGACAGATTAGCCAAAAACATTCAGTACTTC
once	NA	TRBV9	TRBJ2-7	CASSVGQVGEQYF	TGTGCCAGCAGCGTAGGGCAGGTCGGCGAGCAGTACTTC
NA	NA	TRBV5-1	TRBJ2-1	CASSRTSYWDEQFF	TGCGCCAGCAGCCGGACTTCTTATTGGGATGAGCAGTTCTTC
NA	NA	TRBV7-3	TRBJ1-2	CASSLTSGSLHGRGGYTF	TGTGCCAGCAGCTTAACGTCTGGGTCCCTCCATGGACGGGGTGGCTACACCTTC
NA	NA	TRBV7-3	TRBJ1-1	CASSLGQNTEAFF	TGTGCCAGCAGCCTCGGACAGAACACTGAAGCTTTCTTT
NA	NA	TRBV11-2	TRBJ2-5	CASSLEGGRETQYF	TGTGCCAGCAGCTTAGAGGGGGGTCGGGAGACCCAGTACTTC
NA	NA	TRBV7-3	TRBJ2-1	CASSMTLYNEQFF	TGTGCCAGCAGCATGACACTTTACAATGAGCAGTTCTTC
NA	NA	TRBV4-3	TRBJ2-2	CASSQGDSNGGELFF	TGCGCCAGCAGCCAAGGAGACTCCAACGGCGGGGAGCTGTTTTTT
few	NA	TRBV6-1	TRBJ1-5	CASSSQGRGNQPQHF	TGTGCCAGCAGTTCACAGGGAAGGGGCAATCAGCCCCAGCATTTT
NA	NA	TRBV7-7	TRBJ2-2	CASSSSSDTGELFF	TGTGCCAGCAGCTCTTCCAGCGACACCGGGGAGCTGTTTTTT
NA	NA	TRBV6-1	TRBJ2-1	CASSTRGEQFF	TGTGCCAGCAGTACAAGAGGGGAGCAGTTCTTC
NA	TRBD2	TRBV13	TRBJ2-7	CASSLGTSGYEQYF	TGTGCCAGCAGCTTAGGGACTAGCGGCTACGAGCAGTACTTC
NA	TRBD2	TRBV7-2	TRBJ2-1	CASSRSSGGAGEQFF	TGTGCCAGCAGCCGCTCCAGCGGGGGGGCCGGTGAGCAGTTCTTC
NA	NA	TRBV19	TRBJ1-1	CASTNPQTNTEAFF	TGTGCCAGTACCAACCCACAGACAAACACTGAAGCTTTCTTT
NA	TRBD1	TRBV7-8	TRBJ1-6	CASSSRGQDYNSPLHF	TGTGCCAGCAGCTCTAGGGGACAGGACTATAATTCACCCCTCCACTTT
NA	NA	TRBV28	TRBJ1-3	CASGPGYSGNTIYF	TGTGCCAGCGGACCGGGGTACTCTGGAAACACCATATATTTT
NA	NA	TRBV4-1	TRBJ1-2	CASSQPTGFYGYTF	TGCGCCAGCAGCCAACCAACAGGCTTCTATGGCTACACCTTC
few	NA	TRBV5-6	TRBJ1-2	CASSREASNYGYTF	TGTGCCAGCAGCCGCGAGGCATCCAACTATGGCTACACCTTC
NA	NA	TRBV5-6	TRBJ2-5	CASSLGSVKETQYF	TGTGCCAGCAGCTTGGGTTCGGTGAAAGAGACCCAGTACTTC
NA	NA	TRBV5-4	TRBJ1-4	CASSLDRNEKLFF	TGTGCCAGCAGCTTGGATCGGAATGAAAAACTGTTTTTT
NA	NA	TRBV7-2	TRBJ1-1	CASSLHQVPTEAFF	TGTGCCAGCAGCTTACATCAGGTTCCAACTGAAGCTTTCTTT
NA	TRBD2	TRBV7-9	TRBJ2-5	CASSLAGGGETQYF	TGTGCCAGCAGCTTAGCGGGGGGGGGAGAGACCCAGTACTTC
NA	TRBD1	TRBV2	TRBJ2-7	CASSSGQGDYEQYF	TGTGCCAGCAGTTCGGGACAGGGGGACTACGAGCAGTACTTC
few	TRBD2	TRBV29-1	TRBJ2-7	CSYSGASSYEQYF	TGCAGTTATAGCGGGGCGAGCTCCTACGAGCAGTACTTC
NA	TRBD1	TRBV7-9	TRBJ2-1	CASSLYPGQGMTNEQFF	TGTGCCAGCAGCTTGTATCCGGGACAGGGAATGACCAATGAGCAGTTCTTC
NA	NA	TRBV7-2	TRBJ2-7	CASSLGAHYEQYF	TGTGCCAGCAGCTTAGGGGCACACTACGAGCAGTACTTC
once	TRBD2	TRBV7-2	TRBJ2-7	CASSIRGLAGGTPYEQYF	TGTGCCAGCAGCATCAGGGGACTAGCGGGGGGTACCCCCTACGAGCAGTACTTC
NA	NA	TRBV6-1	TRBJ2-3	CASRTGKIGDTQYF	TGTGCCAGCAGAACAGGGAAGATTGGAGATACGCAGTATTTT